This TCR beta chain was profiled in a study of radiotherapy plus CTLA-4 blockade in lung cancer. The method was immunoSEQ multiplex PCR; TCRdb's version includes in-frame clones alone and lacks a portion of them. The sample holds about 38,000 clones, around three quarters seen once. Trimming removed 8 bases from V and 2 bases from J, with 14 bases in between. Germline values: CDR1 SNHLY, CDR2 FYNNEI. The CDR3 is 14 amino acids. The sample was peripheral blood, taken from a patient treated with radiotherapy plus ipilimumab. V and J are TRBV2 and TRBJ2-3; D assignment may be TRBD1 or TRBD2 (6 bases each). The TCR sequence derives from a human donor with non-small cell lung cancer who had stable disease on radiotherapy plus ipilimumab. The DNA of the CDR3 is TGTGCCAGCCGCGCGGGACAAGACACAGATACGCAGTATTTT. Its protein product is CASRAGQDTDTQYF.